This note documents a single T cell receptor (beta chain) sequence. The method was immunoSEQ multiplex PCR; TCRdb's version includes in-frame clones alone and lacks a portion of them. The sample lists hundreds of thousands of clones, roughly 87% occurring once. This sample is drawn from a study of blood T cell repertoires in COVID-19. This CDR3 region has 15 residues. CDR1 LGHNA and CDR2 YNFKEQ come from the germline V gene. With 4 bases removed from V and 6 bases from J, the gap between germline ends came to 17 bases. The study recruited people aged about 18 to 89 years across approximately 23 US areas.

This clonotype was sampled from a woman aged 18-29 years who had recovered from COVID-19. The sample was PBMCs or T cells enriched from blood (not recorded which). The chain uses TRBV4-2 and TRBJ2-3, with D maybe TRBD1 (6 bases). The CDR3: CASSPQGSFYDTQYF. CDR3 nucleotide sequence: TGTGCCAGCAGCCCGCAGGGGTCTTTTTACGATACGCAGTATTTT.